A single sample gave rise to the 18 T cell receptor beta chains below, sequenced in a study of blood T cell repertoires in COVID-19. Profiling relied on immunoSEQ multiplex PCR, and the TCRdb table lists in-frame clones only, not all of them. The table shows about 150,000 clones, with around 80% occurring only once. The sequencing input was peripheral blood. The receptors were gathered from a man aged 60-69 years with acute or convalescent COVID-19.

The CDR3 region is CASSLGGTENTEAFF. The DNA of the CDR3 is TGTGCCAGCAGCTTAGGCGGGACAGAGAACACTGAAGCTTTCTTT. The chain employs TRBV7-9 and TRBJ1-1; 7 bases line up with TRBD1. J gave up 1 base and V 1 base, and 3 bases lay outside the gene matches. Per germline, CDR1 SEHNR and CDR2 FQNEAQ (reference sequence). This CDR3 region has 15 residues.

V usage is TRBV6-2 or TRBV6-3 and J usage is TRBJ2-7; 9 bases agree with TRBD2. Germline-derived CDR1 and CDR2 are MNHEY and SVGEGT. The CDR3 length is 14 residues. J lost 3 bases, V lost 4 bases, and 4 bases had no gene match. CDR3 amino acids: CASSSSGTRYEQYF. CDR3 coding DNA: TGTGCCAGCAGTTCTAGCGGGACCCGCTACGAGCAGTACTTC.

The rearrangement links TRBV7-2 to TRBJ1-1, with 7 bases fitting TRBD1. The V and J ends lost 5 bases and 7 bases, in that order; junction bases with no gene match: 13. Germline V gene sequence: CDR1 SGHTA, CDR2 FQGNSA. The CDR3 contains 15 residues. The CDR3 is CASSPGGGWNVEAFF. CDR3 DNA sequence: TGTGCCAGCAGCCCGGGAGGGGGCTGGAATGTTGAAGCTTTCTTT.

This clone turned up a few times. The chain links TRBV4-1 to TRBJ1-2; 10 bases map to TRBD1. The CDR3 totals 17 residues. CDR1 is MGHRA and CDR2 is YSYEKL in the germline V gene. Trimming removed 1 base from V and 5 bases from J; junction bases left unmatched: 10. CDR3 DNA: TGCGCCAGCAGCCAAGGCCGTGACAGGGGGCGAAGGTATGGCTACACCTTC. Amino acids: CASSQGRDRGRRYGYTF.

Here the CDR3 DNA reads TGCGCCAGCAGCCTCGATGGTAGTGTGGCTAGCTTCTACAATGAGCAGTTCTTC. This translates into CASSLDGSVASFYNEQFF. The J gene is TRBJ2-1, the V gene TRBV5-1; a possible D gene is TRBD2 (5 bases). The germline V gene has CDR1 SGHRS and CDR2 YFSETQ. CDR3 length: 18 amino acids. Deletions cut 4 bases from V and 3 bases from J, with 23 bases between. Full variable domain (outside the CDR3, taken from reference TRBV5-1 and TRBJ2-1): KAGVTQTPRYLIKTRGQQVTLSCSPISGHRSVSWYQQTPGQGLQFLFEYFSETQRNKGNFPGRFSGRQFSNSRSEMNVSTLELGDSALYLCASSLDGSVASFYNEQFFGPGTRLTVL.

This chain connects TRBV6-5 to TRBJ2-5; a possible D gene is TRBD2 (7 bases). CDR3 size: 14 residues. The V and J ends lost 6 bases and 5 bases respectively, with 16 bases between them. Germline CDR1 MNHEY, CDR2 SVGAGI. For the CDR3, the DNA is TGTGCCAGCAGCCTGGGGGGGGGCAGGGAGACCCAGTACTTC. Its protein is CASSLGGGRETQYF.

This chain links TRBV6-2 or TRBV6-3 with TRBJ2-2; D uncertain. The germline V gene has CDR1 MNHEY and CDR2 SVGEGT. The CDR3 is made up of 17 amino acids. V was trimmed by 0 bases and J by 3 bases, leaving 14 bases between them. CDR3: CASSYSTFRSHTGELFF. DNA for the CDR3: TGTGCCAGCAGTTACTCAACGTTCAGGTCTCACACCGGGGAGCTGTTTTTT.

This chain connects TRBV27 to TRBJ2-2; 11 nucleotides align to TRBD2. The CDR3 sequence is 16 residues long. CDR1 and CDR2 from the germline V gene are MNHEY and SMNVEV (reference sequence). The ends lost 5 bases at V and 7 bases at J; junction bases unmatched: 9. CDR3 nucleotides: TGTGCCAGCAGTCGTAGACTAGCGGGACAGGGCGGGGAGCTGTTTTTT. It translates to CASSRRLAGQGGELFF.

V is TRBV4-1 and J is TRBJ2-1; D remains unclear. CDR3 length: 16 residues. Trimming pared 2 bases from V and 2 bases from J, leaving 13 bases between. The V gene's germline CDR1 is MGHRA and CDR2 YSYEKL. CDR3 sequence reads: CASSQQSETPYNEQFF. In DNA form, the CDR3 reads TGCGCCAGCAGCCAACAAAGCGAGACTCCCTACAATGAGCAGTTCTTC.

This clone came up once. The rearrangement uses TRBV25-1 and TRBJ1-2, with TRBD1 matching over 9 bases. The CDR3 is 15 amino acids. Germline V gives CDR1 MGHDK, CDR2 SYGVNS. J lost 0 bases, V lost 3 bases, and 2 bases had no gene match. Here the CDR3 reads CASSDDRGSNYGYTF. The CDR3 DNA follows: TGTGCCAGCAGTGACGACAGGGGGTCTAACTATGGCTACACCTTC.

The chain combines TRBV9 with TRBJ2-3, with a possible D match to TRBD2 (5 bases). V lost 0 bases and J lost 6, with 11 bases in between. Germline CDR1 reads SGDLS; CDR2 reads YYNGEE. The CDR3 sequence is 14 residues long. The CDR3 DNA follows: TGTGCCAGCAGCGTAGGGGTTACGGGGGATACGCAGTATTTT. Residues: CASSVGVTGDTQYF. The entire variable domain, with the rest obtained from reference TRBV9 and TRBJ2-3, is as follows: DSGVTQTPKHLITATGQRVTLRCSPRSGDLSVYWYQQSLDQGLQFLIQYYNGEERAKGNILERFSAQQFPDLHSELNLSSLELGDSALYFCASSVGVTGDTQYFGPGTRLTVL.

The V call is TRBV7-3, the J call TRBJ1-1, with a possible D match to TRBD1 (5 bases). V was clipped by 2 bases and J by 0 bases, with 7 bases between them. CDR1 SGHTA and CDR2 FQGTGA come from the germline V gene. This CDR3 contains 14 residues. The CDR3 loop is CASSLGAMNTEAFF. The DNA of the CDR3 is TGTGCCAGCAGCTTAGGGGCTATGAACACTGAAGCTTTCTTT.

The genes are TRBV7-3 and TRBJ2-3; D gene uncertain. Looked up from germline, CDR1 is SGHTA and CDR2 is FQGTGA. The CDR3 runs to 13 residues. V was trimmed by 0 bases and J by 4 bases, leaving 5 bases between them. CDR3 nucleotides: TGTGCCAGCAGCTTAACGGGCCCAGATACGCAGTATTTT. Its translation: CASSLTGPDTQYF.

V and J are TRBV18 and TRBJ1-2, with D possibly being TRBD1 (5 bases). V was trimmed by 3 bases and J by 8 bases, leaving 16 bases between them. The germline gives CDR1 KGHSH, CDR2 LQKENI. The length of the CDR3 is 14 residues. The DNA for the CDR3 is TGTGCCAGCTCACCGCCCAGCAGGGAGGCGGGCTACACCTTC. This sequence encodes CASSPPSREAGYTF.

The chain combines TRBV7-2 with TRBJ1-5; TRBD1 is a possible D gene (5 bases). The CDR3 contains 15 residues. The V gene lost 4 bases and the J gene lost 2 bases, with 12 bases spanning the gap. The germline V gene encodes CDR1 SGHTA and CDR2 FQGNSA. The CDR3 reads CASSSQGWGNQPQHF. The CDR3 nucleotides read TGTGCCAGCAGCTCCCAGGGTTGGGGCAATCAGCCCCAGCATTTT.

The CDR3 DNA follows: TGTGCCACCAGTGAATCCCCGGGACTAGCGGACCAGTATTTT. This sequence encodes CATSESPGLADQYF. The chain is built from TRBV24-1 and TRBJ2-3, with 11 bases matching TRBD2. The CDR3 covers 14 residues. V shed 4 bases, J shed 12 bases, and the junction held 8 bases outside the gene matches. Germline V lookup: CDR1 KGHDR, CDR2 SFDVKD.

This sequence joins TRBV20-1 and TRBJ1-4, with D hard to call. This CDR3 has 13 residues. The V and J ends lost 3 bases and 10 bases respectively, with 15 bases between them. CDR1 and CDR2 from the germline V gene are DFQATT and SNEGSKA (reference sequence). The CDR3 protein is CSASTTNERKLFF. CDR3 nucleotides: TGCAGTGCTAGTACGACCAACGAGCGAAAACTGTTTTTT.

The count of this clone is one. V usage is TRBV6-5 and J usage is TRBJ1-2; TRBD1 matches at 8 bases. Germline CDR1 MNHEY, CDR2 SVGAGI. V was pared by 4 bases and J by 8 bases, with 6 bases of the junction left unmatched. This CDR3 is 13 amino acids long. The CDR3 nucleotides are TGTGCCAGCAGTTCCACGACAGGGGAAGGCTACACCTTC. Its protein is CASSSTTGEGYTF.